The 14 T cell receptor beta chains reported below all come from one sample, sequenced in a study of tumor-infiltrating lymphocytes in localized non-small cell lung cancer. Assay: immunoSEQ multiplex PCR; the TCRdb copy retains only in-frame clones and omits some. The data contain under 10,000 clones, roughly 70% of them singletons. What was sequenced was lung tumor tissue. These receptor sequences come from a human donor with non-small cell lung cancer.

Here the CDR3 reads CASSLARGQGVYEQYF. For the CDR3, the DNA is TGTGCCAGCAGCTTAGCCCGAGGACAGGGGGTATACGAGCAGTACTTC. The chain is built from TRBV11-2 and TRBJ2-7; 10 nucleotides line up with TRBD1. Trimming cost V 1 base and J 4 bases; bases outside gene matches: 7. There are 16 residues in the CDR3. Germline CDR1 reads SGHAT; CDR2 reads FQNNGV.

The chain has TRBV19 and TRBJ2-3, with 12 nucleotides matching TRBD1. The CDR3 spans 17 residues. The trim removed 5 bases at V and 1 base at J, leaving 7 bases unmatched. From germline, CDR1 is LNHDA and CDR2 SQIVND (reference sequence). The CDR3 nucleotides read TGTGCCAGTAGTGCGGGACAGGGGGCGCCCGGCACAGATACGCAGTATTTT. Translation gives CASSAGQGAPGTDTQYF.

This clone occurred a few times. This sequence joins TRBV11-1 and TRBJ1-2; D is possibly TRBD1 (5 bases). With 1 base removed from V and 4 bases from J, the gap between germline ends came to 16 bases. Germline V gene data show CDR1 as SGHAT and CDR2 as FQDESV (reference sequence). The CDR3 totals 16 residues. The CDR3 DNA sequence: TGTGCCAGCAGCTTAGTAGGGGCGGCAGCCTCCTATGGCTACACCTTC. It codes for CASSLVGAAASYGYTF.

The chain is built from TRBV6-5 and TRBJ1-2; D not resolved. Germline CDR1 reads MNHEY; CDR2 reads SVGAGI. The CDR3 is made up of 15 amino acids. With 0 bases removed from V and 4 bases from J, the gap between germline ends came to 12 bases. The CDR3: CASSYSGSVLYGYTF. CDR3 DNA: TGTGCCAGCAGTTACTCAGGCTCTGTCCTCTATGGCTACACCTTC.

The chain couples TRBV30 to TRBJ2-5; D is perhaps TRBD2 (5 bases). CDR3 size: 11 residues. Germline V gene data show CDR1 as GTSNPN and CDR2 as SVGIG (reference sequence). Trimming removed 5 bases from V and 4 bases from J, with 8 bases in between. The DNA of the CDR3 is TGTGCCTGGGGACTCGGAGAGACCCAGTACTTC. Its translation: CAWGLGETQYF. Supplemented by reference TRBV30 and TRBJ2-5, the full variable domain reads SQTIHQWPATLVQPVGSPLSLECTVEGTSNPNLYWYRQAAGRGLQLLFYSVGIGQISSEVPQNLSASRPQDRQFILSSKKLLLSDSGFYLCAWGLGETQYFGPGTRLLVL.

The V and J genes are TRBV4-3 and TRBJ1-2; 7 nucleotides match TRBD1. J was trimmed by 4 bases and V by 0 bases; bases with no gene match: 5. This CDR3 region has 15 residues. Germline lookup yields CDR1 LGHNA and CDR2 YSLEER. CDR3 sequence (DNA): TGCGCCAGCAGCCAAGATCTTGACAGGGCCTATGGCTACACCTTC. Residues: CASSQDLDRAYGYTF.

The chain uses TRBV18 and TRBJ1-4, with no clear D. This CDR3 is built from 18 residues. CDR1 and CDR2 from the germline V gene are KGHSH and LQKENI. V was clipped by 3 bases and J by 0 bases, with 17 bases between them. This CDR3 reads CASSPLVFGDPTNEKLFF. CDR3 DNA sequence: TGTGCCAGCTCACCGCTTGTGTTCGGGGATCCAACTAATGAAAAACTGTTTTTT.

This rearrangement joins TRBV4-1 to TRBJ2-3, with 7 nucleotides matching TRBD2. The CDR3 runs to 15 residues. The V gene end was trimmed by 3 bases and the J gene end by 3 bases; junction bases not matched to a gene: 6. The germline V gene has CDR1 MGHRA and CDR2 YSYEKL. CDR3 protein: CASSHFAGATDTQYF. The CDR3, as DNA: TGCGCCAGCAGCCATTTCGCGGGAGCGACAGATACGCAGTATTTT.

The rearrangement joins TRBV28 to TRBJ2-7; 8 nucleotides agree with TRBD1. The CDR3 loop spans 15 amino acids. V lost 6 bases, J lost 1 base, and 8 bases stayed unmatched. Germline-derived CDR1 and CDR2 are MDHEN and SYDVKM. The CDR3 region is CASSLSRTGSYEQYF. CDR3 nucleotide sequence: TGTGCCAGCAGCCTATCCCGGACAGGGTCCTACGAGCAGTACTTC.

In its sample, this clone was seen once. This chain joins TRBV7-2 and TRBJ2-5; TRBD1 matches 7 bases. The V gene's germline CDR1 is SGHTA and CDR2 FQGNSA. The junction had 4 bases not matched to a gene; V was cut back by 5 bases and J by 4 bases. The CDR3 sequence is 13 residues long. The CDR3 DNA reads as TGTGCCAGCAGCCAGGGACAGAGAGAGACCCAGTACTTC. It specifies CASSQGQRETQYF. Filled out from reference TRBV7-2 and TRBJ2-5, the complete variable domain reads GAGVSQSPSNKVTEKGKDVELRCDPISGHTALYWYRQSLGQGLEFLIYFQGNSAPDKSGLPSDRFSAERTGGSVSTLTIQRTQQEDSAVYLCASSQGQRETQYFGPGTRLLVL.

This clone is medium-sized in the sample. The chain employs TRBV4-1 and TRBJ1-2, with D possibly being TRBD1 (5 bases). Between the trimmed V and J ends, which lost 5 bases and 4 bases, there was a span of 17 bases. Per germline, CDR1 MGHRA and CDR2 YSYEKL. This CDR3 is built from 15 residues. CDR3 loop: CASSKNLRGRYGYTF. The CDR3 nucleotides are TGCGCCAGCAGCAAAAATTTAAGGGGACGCTATGGCTACACCTTC.

The rearrangement joins TRBV7-6 to TRBJ1-1; the match to TRBD1 covers 7 bases. J was trimmed by 6 bases and V by 5 bases; bases with no gene match: 9. Germline CDR1 and CDR2: SGHVS and FNYEAQ. This CDR3 has 14 residues. The CDR3 reads CASSLDRVMAEAFF. The CDR3 DNA is TGTGCCAGCAGCCTTGACAGGGTGATGGCTGAAGCTTTCTTT.

V is TRBV4-2 and J is TRBJ2-1, with 8 bases identical to TRBD1. The junction had 2 bases not matched to a gene; V was cut back by 4 bases and J by 6 bases. CDR1 LGHNA and CDR2 YNFKEQ come from the germline V gene. The CDR3 spans 13 residues. CDR3 nucleotide sequence: TGTGCCAGCAGCCTGGACAGGGTCAATGAGCAGTTCTTC. This sequence encodes CASSLDRVNEQFF.

The chain carries TRBV6-1 and TRBJ1-1, with D possibly TRBD1 on 6 matching bases. The CDR3 is made up of 15 amino acids. Between the trimmed V and J ends, which lost 5 bases and 1 base, there was a span of 14 bases. Germline assignment: CDR1 MNHNS and CDR2 SASEGT. CDR3 DNA sequence: TGTGCCAGCAGTATGGCGGCGACAGGGAACACTGAAGCTTTCTTT. This sequence encodes CASSMAATGNTEAFF.